This T cell receptor beta chain was found in a study of blood T cell repertoires in COVID-19. Germline CDR1 is LNHDA and CDR2 is SQIVND (reference sequence). The ends lost 3 bases at V and 1 base at J; junction bases unmatched: 2. The CDR3 totals 15 residues. Here immunoSEQ multiplex PCR was the method, and the copy in TCRdb shows in-frame clones only, minus some. In the table there are 90,000 to 130,000 clones, nearly 90% of which are singletons. Sequenced: peripheral blood. This clonotype was sampled from a human donor in a cohort sampled during active COVID-19. V and J are TRBV19 and TRBJ1-1; 10 nucleotides match TRBD1. The CDR3 DNA is TGTGCCAGTAGTATCCGGGACAGGGGGAACACTGAAGCTTTCTTT. Translation: CASSIRDRGNTEAFF.